A selection of T cell receptor beta chains follows, all from one sample in a study of technical replicates of blood from a handful of donors. Produced via immunoSEQ multiplex PCR; TCRdb's table is partial and in-frame only. The sample records approximately 70,000 clones, approximately 94% being singletons. Sequenced: T cells isolated from PBMCs. These receptors came from a human donor in good health. The CDR3 runs from the conserved cysteine through the conserved F or W. A D gene is named only where the DNA matches it firmly. Clone size is given for some rows only: seen once, a few or many times, or a class if the clone is expanded.

clone_size d_call j_call v_call cdr3_length cdr3_nt cdr3_aa
NA TRBD1 TRBJ1-1 TRBV15 15 TGTGCCACCAGCGTAGACAGGGGGCGGAACACTGAAGCTTTCTTT CATSVDRGRNTEAFF
NA NA TRBJ1-1 TRBV7-9 12 TGTGCCAGCAGCTTTGGGAGGGCTGAAGCTTTCTTT CASSFGRAEAFF
NA TRBD1 TRBJ1-2 TRBV7-3 13 TGTGCCAGCAGCCCGGACAGGGACTATGGCTACACCTTC CASSPDRDYGYTF
NA TRBD1 TRBJ2-3 TRBV4-3 16 TGCGCCAGCAGCCGGTCAGACAGGGAACTAGACGATACGCAGTATTTT CASSRSDRELDDTQYF
NA NA TRBJ2-7 TRBV28 14 TGTGCCAGCACCAAGGTCGGGGAAAGGCGCGAGCAGTACTTC CASTKVGERREQYF
NA NA TRBJ2-7 TRBV9 16 TGTGCCAGCAGCGTAGCCCCGCAGGGAAGGTGGTCCGAGCAGTACTTC CASSVAPQGRWSEQYF
NA NA TRBJ1-4 TRBV28 17 TGTGCCAGCAGTCCTCCCCGGGAGGGGGTAGCTAATGAAAAACTGTTTTTT CASSPPREGVANEKLFF
NA NA TRBJ2-2 TRBV6-1 15 TGTGCCAGCAGTGAATCATTTAGAATCCTCGGGGAGCTGTTTTTT CASSESFRILGELFF
NA NA TRBJ1-1 TRBV7-3 14 TGTGCCAGCAGCCCCCAAGGGGGTTCGGGTGAAGCTTTCTTT CASSPQGGSGEAFF
NA TRBD2 TRBJ2-3 TRBV19 15 TGTGCCAGTAGTATGGGGAGGGACGGGAGACATACGCAGTATTTT CASSMGRDGRHTQYF
NA NA TRBJ1-1 TRBV29-1 13 TGCAGCGTACCGGGACTGCTGAACACTGAAGCTTTCTTT CSVPGLLNTEAFF
NA NA TRBJ1-2 TRBV7-9 13 TGTGCCAGCAGCTTAGGCAGGGAGGCTGGCTACACCTTC CASSLGREAGYTF
NA NA TRBJ2-7 TRBV2 14 TGTGCCAGCACACGAGACTACAGCCCCTCGGAGGAGTACTTC CASTRDYSPSEEYF
NA TRBD2 TRBJ2-2 TRBV11-2 15 TGTGCCAGCAGCTTAGTGGCTAGCGGGGCAGGGGAGCTGTTTTTT CASSLVASGAGELFF
NA TRBD1 TRBJ1-5 TRBV4-2 16 TGTGCCAGCAGCCAGCGCGGGACAGGAGGCAATCAGCCCCAGCATTTT CASSQRGTGGNQPQHF
NA TRBD1 TRBJ1-3 TRBV28 14 TGTGCCAGCAGTTCGACAGGGGAGGAGGACACCATATATTTT CASSSTGEEDTIYF
NA NA TRBJ2-1 TRBV19 12 TGTGCCAGTAGGGGACTTTCCAATGAGCAGTTCTTC CASRGLSNEQFF
NA NA TRBJ2-3 TRBV7-3 17 TGTGCCAGCAGCTTAAGTCAAGAGAGCGGCAGCACAGATACGCAGTATTTT CASSLSQESGSTDTQYF
once TRBD1 TRBJ1-2 TRBV29-1 14 TGCAGCGTCGCAGCCGGGACAGGGTACTATGGCTACACCTTC CSVAAGTGYYGYTF
NA NA TRBJ1-1 TRBV7-9 16 TGTGCCAGCAGCTTACTCCCAGGGGAGAATTATCCTGAAGCTTTCTTT CASSLLPGENYPEAFF
NA NA TRBJ2-7 TRBV11-3 13 TGTGCCAGCAGCTTAGTCAGGGGCTCCGAGCAGTACTTC CASSLVRGSEQYF
NA TRBD1 TRBJ2-7 TRBV28 13 TGTGCCAGCAAAGATCCAGGGGGATACGAGCAGTACTTC CASKDPGGYEQYF
NA NA TRBJ1-2 TRBV20-1 10 TGCAGTGCCCCCCATCATGGCTACACCTTC CSAPHHGYTF
NA TRBD1 TRBJ1-1 TRBV10-3 16 TGTGCCATCAGTGAGCCGGGACAGGCCTTGAACACTGAAGCTTTCTTT CAISEPGQALNTEAFF